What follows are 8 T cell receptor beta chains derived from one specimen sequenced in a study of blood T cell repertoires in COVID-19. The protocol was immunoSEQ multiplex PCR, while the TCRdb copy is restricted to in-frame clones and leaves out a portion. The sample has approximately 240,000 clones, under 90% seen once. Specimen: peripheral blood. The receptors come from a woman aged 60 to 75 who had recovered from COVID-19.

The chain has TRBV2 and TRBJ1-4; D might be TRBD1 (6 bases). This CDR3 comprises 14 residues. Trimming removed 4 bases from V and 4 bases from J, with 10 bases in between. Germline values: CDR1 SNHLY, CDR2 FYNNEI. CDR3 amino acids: CASSVGGDNEKLFF. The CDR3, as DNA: TGTGCCAGCAGTGTAGGGGGGGATAATGAAAAACTGTTTTTT. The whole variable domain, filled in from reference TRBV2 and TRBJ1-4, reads EPEVTQTPSHQVTQMGQEVILRCVPISNHLYFYWYRQILGQKVEFLVSFYNNEISEKSEIFDDQFSVERPDGSNFTLKIRSTKLEDSAMYFCASSVGGDNEKLFFGSGTQLSVL.

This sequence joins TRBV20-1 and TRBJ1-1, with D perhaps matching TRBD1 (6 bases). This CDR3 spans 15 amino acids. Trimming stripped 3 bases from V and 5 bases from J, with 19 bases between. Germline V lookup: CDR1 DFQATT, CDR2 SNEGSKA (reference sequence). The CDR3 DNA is TGCAGTGCTAGTGAAGGTGGCAGGGGTGGGACTGAAGCTTTCTTT. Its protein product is CSASEGGRGGTEAFF.

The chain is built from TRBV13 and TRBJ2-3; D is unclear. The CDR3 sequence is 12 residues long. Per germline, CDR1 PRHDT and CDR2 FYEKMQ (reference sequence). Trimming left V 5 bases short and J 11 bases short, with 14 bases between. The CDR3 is CASSRVRYLQYF. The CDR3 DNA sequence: TGTGCCAGCAGCCGGGTGCGTTACTTGCAGTATTTT.

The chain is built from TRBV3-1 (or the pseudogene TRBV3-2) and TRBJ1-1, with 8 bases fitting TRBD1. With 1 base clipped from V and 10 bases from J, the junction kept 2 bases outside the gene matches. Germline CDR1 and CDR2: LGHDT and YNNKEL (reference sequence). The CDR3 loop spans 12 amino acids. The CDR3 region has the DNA TGTGCCAGCAGCCAAGGAGGACAGGGAGCTTTCTTT. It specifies CASSQGGQGAFF.

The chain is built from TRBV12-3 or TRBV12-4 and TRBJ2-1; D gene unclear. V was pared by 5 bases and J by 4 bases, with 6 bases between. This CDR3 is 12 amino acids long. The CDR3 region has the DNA TGTGCCAGCAGTGCCGGGTACAATGAGCAGTTCTTC. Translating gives CASSAGYNEQFF.

CDR3 coding DNA: TGTGCCAGCTTACCAGGAGGACTAGCGACAGATACGCAGTATTTT. This sequence encodes CASLPGGLATDTQYF. This chain links TRBV7-2 with TRBJ2-3; 9 bases match TRBD2. Germline V gene sequence: CDR1 SGHTA, CDR2 FQGNSA. V was pared by 8 bases and J by 3 bases, with 9 bases of the junction left unmatched. CDR3 length: 15 residues.

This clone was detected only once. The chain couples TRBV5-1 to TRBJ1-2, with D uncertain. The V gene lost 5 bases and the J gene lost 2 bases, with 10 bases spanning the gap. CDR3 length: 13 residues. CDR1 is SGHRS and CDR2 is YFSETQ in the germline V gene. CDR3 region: CASSVPGNYGYTF. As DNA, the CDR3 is TGCGCCAGCAGTGTCCCAGGCAACTATGGCTACACCTTC.

In DNA form, the CDR3 reads TGTGCCAGCAGTGATTGGACTAGCGTGACACAAGAGACCCAGTACTTC. Translated: CASSDWTSVTQETQYF. The V gene is TRBV14, the J gene TRBJ2-5, with 9 bases matching TRBD2. Trimming removed 6 bases from V and 2 bases from J; junction bases left unmatched: 10. The CDR3 is made up of 16 amino acids. Looked up from germline, CDR1 is SGHDN and CDR2 is FVKESK.